This T cell receptor beta chain originates from a study of T cell repertoires in cytomegalovirus infection. About the research overall: Indicated by public TCR beta signatures were CMV infection and matching HLA type. Broader study findings: Carriers of CMV and the relevant HLA type were discriminated by public TCR beta frequency. CMV-specific HLA-C-restricted TCR beta clonotypes dominated the ex vivo response.

In this sample, this clonotype turned up many times. What it binds is unknown. V shed 1 base, J shed 9 bases, and the junction held 7 bases outside the gene matches. Germline assignment: CDR1 LGHNA and CDR2 YSLEER. This CDR3 region has 16 residues. Each CDR3 protein gets one entry after TCRdb re-called the reads with MiXCR. The profile shows roughly 320,000 distinct CDR3 sequences, about 9.1% of them singletons. The sequence derives from a human donor in good health (CMV status not recorded). Some clones in this sample may be carry-over from other donors' samples. The chain is built from TRBV4-3 and TRBJ2-1; TRBD1 agrees at 12 bases. Sequencing input: PBMCs. CDR3 loop: CASSQGRGTGGGEQFF. The CDR3 bases are TGCGCCAGCAGCCAAGGGAGAGGGACAGGGGGCGGTGAGCAGTTCTTC.